Following are 25 T cell receptor beta chains from one sample sequenced in a study of CD8+ T cells in alopecia areata. Investigators isolated RNA and reverse transcribed it into cDNA to act as the sequencing template. Profiling relied on immunoSEQ multiplex PCR, and the TCRdb table lists in-frame clones only, not all of them. The table has under 70,000 clones, 50% to 75% seen once. This specimen consisted of CD8+ T cells sorted from blood, obtained at week 0. These receptors were obtained from a human donor with alopecia areata.

The chain's CDR3 is CSARTGPEAFF. CDR3 bases: TGCAGTGCTAGAACGGGGCCTGAAGCTTTCTTT. This chain uses TRBV20-1 with TRBJ1-1, with D perhaps TRBD1 (5 bases). V lost 2 bases and J 6 bases, leaving 7 bases between the germline ends. The CDR3 has 11 residues. The germline CDR1 and CDR2 sequences are DFQATT and SNEGSKA (reference sequence).

V gene TRBV7-9 combines with J gene TRBJ2-5, with D perhaps TRBD1 (6 bases). Germline values: CDR1 SEHNR, CDR2 FQNEAQ (reference sequence). Trimming stripped 5 bases from V and 0 bases from J, with 16 bases between. The CDR3 totals 16 residues. The CDR3 sequence is CASSQQGTKYQETQYF. The CDR3 DNA reads TGTGCCAGCAGCCAGCAAGGGACAAAATACCAAGAGACCCAGTACTTC.

The V call is TRBV7-2, the J call TRBJ1-2; D is undetermined. CDR3 length equals 18 residues. The V gene's germline CDR1 is SGHTA and CDR2 FQGNSA. Trimming removed 4 bases at V and 3 bases at J, with 24 bases between. CDR3 nucleotide sequence: TGTGCCAGCAGCTCCCCCGAGGAAGGTTATGCGACTGACTATGGCTACACCTTC. As protein: CASSSPEEGYATDYGYTF.

This chain uses TRBV4-3 with TRBJ1-1, with 8 bases lining up with TRBD1. Germline CDR1 is LGHNA and CDR2 is YSLEER. The CDR3 has 16 amino acids. V was clipped by 0 bases and J by 1 base; unmatched bases: 4. The CDR3 nucleotides read TGCGCCAGCAGCCAAGACCAGACAGGGGCGAACACTGAAGCTTTCTTT. Residues: CASSQDQTGANTEAFF.

The rearrangement links TRBV29-1 to TRBJ2-7, with D perhaps TRBD2 (6 bases). There are 12 residues in the CDR3. The V end was cut by 5 bases, the J end by 4 bases, with 12 bases between. Germline V lookup: CDR1 SQVTM, CDR2 ANQGSEA. The CDR3 loop reads CSVRQEGYEQYF. CDR3 bases: TGCAGCGTTCGCCAGGAGGGGTACGAGCAGTACTTC.

The chain combines TRBV7-2 with TRBJ2-3; the D gene is possibly TRBD2 (5 bases). This CDR3 spans 17 amino acids. Trimming removed 7 bases at V and 5 bases at J, with 25 bases between. Per the germline V gene, CDR1 is SGHTA and CDR2 is FQGNSA. The CDR3 DNA reads as TGTGCCAGCATCGCACGGCCGGCTAGCCCCCCAATAGATACGCAGTATTTT. This translates into CASIARPASPPIDTQYF.

The rearrangement links TRBV4-1 to TRBJ2-7, with TRBD2 matching over 9 bases. Germline loops: CDR1 MGHRA, CDR2 YSYEKL. V dropped 3 bases and J dropped 2; count of bases not matched to a gene: 2. The CDR3 sequence is 14 residues long. The CDR3 nucleotides read TGCGCCAGCAGCCAGGGACTAGCAACCTACGAGCAGTACTTC. This sequence encodes CASSQGLATYEQYF.

The rearrangement uses TRBV2 and TRBJ2-1; 9 bases line up with TRBD2. Germline V gives CDR1 SNHLY, CDR2 FYNNEI. This CDR3 contains 17 residues. The J segment lost 1 base and the V segment lost 1 base, leaving 5 bases of the junction unmatched. The CDR3 region is CASSEGTSGLSYNEQFF. As DNA, the CDR3 is TGTGCCAGCAGTGAAGGCACTAGCGGGCTGTCCTACAATGAGCAGTTCTTC.

This clone appeared a few times. The chain employs TRBV29-1 and TRBJ1-1; a weak D match, TRBD1 (5 bases). The V end lost 7 bases, the J end lost 7 bases, and 16 bases lay between the germline ends. CDR1 is SQVTM, CDR2 ANQGSEA, per germline. The CDR3 covers 12 residues. CDR3 sequence: CSARSDSIEAFF. In DNA, the CDR3 is TGCAGCGCCAGATCCGACAGTATTGAAGCTTTCTTT. Filled out from reference TRBV29-1 and TRBJ1-1, the complete variable domain reads SAVISQKPSRDICQRGTSLTIQCQVDSQVTMMFWYRQQPGQSLTLIATANQGSEATYESGFVIDKFPISRPNLTFSTLTVSNMSPEDSSIYLCSARSDSIEAFFGQGTRLTVV.

The chain couples TRBV25-1 to TRBJ2-7; no clear D. This CDR3 has 15 amino acids. Per germline, CDR1 MGHDK and CDR2 SYGVNS. V was pared by 2 bases and J by 2 bases, with 13 bases between. The CDR3 loop reads CASSEGSYGAYEQYF. In DNA, the CDR3 is TGTGCCAGCAGTGAAGGGTCCTACGGAGCCTACGAGCAGTACTTC.

This clone was found a few times. The chain carries TRBV5-1 and TRBJ2-2; D call uncertain. Trimming took off 0 bases at V and 2 bases at J, with 11 bases between the two ends. This CDR3 spans 16 amino acids. Germline loops: CDR1 SGHRS, CDR2 YFSETQ. In DNA, the CDR3 is TGCGCCAGCAGCTTGGAGGCAGCCCATAACACCGGGGAGCTGTTTTTT. It is translated as CASSLEAAHNTGELFF.

This rearrangement joins TRBV27 to TRBJ1-5; D may be TRBD1 (6 bases). The CDR3 is 14 amino acids. The germline V and J ends were trimmed by 3 bases and 8 bases, with 14 bases remaining between them. The germline V gene has CDR1 MNHEY and CDR2 SMNVEV (reference sequence). The CDR3 spells CASSFLGGGKPQHF. CDR3 nucleotide sequence: TGTGCCAGCAGTTTCCTCGGGGGCGGCAAGCCCCAGCATTTT.

This clone was seen a single time. The J gene is TRBJ2-7, the V gene TRBV7-8, with 7 positions matching TRBD2. The V and J ends lost 4 bases and 3 bases, in that order; junction bases with no gene match: 9. The CDR3 extends over 15 amino acids. Per germline, CDR1 SGHVS and CDR2 FQNEAQ. The CDR3 nucleotides read TGTGCCAGCAGCTCAGGGACTAACCTACGCTACGAGCAGTACTTC. Its translation: CASSSGTNLRYEQYF.

The J gene is TRBJ1-5, the V gene TRBV27, with TRBD1 as a possible D gene (5 bases). Per germline, CDR1 MNHEY and CDR2 SMNVEV (reference sequence). The V end lost 2 bases, the J end lost 5 bases, and 10 bases lay between the germline ends. The CDR3 has 14 amino acids. The CDR3 loop reads CASSLQGAHQPQHF. The DNA for the CDR3 is TGTGCCAGCAGTTTACAGGGTGCCCATCAGCCCCAGCATTTT.

This chain uses TRBV25-1 with TRBJ2-2; D gene ambiguous. Germline loops: CDR1 MGHDK, CDR2 SYGVNS. The CDR3 totals 13 residues. V was shortened by 1 base and J by 4 bases, with 4 bases between the two germline ends. The CDR3, as DNA: TGTGCCAGCAGTGAATCCGGCACCGGGGAGCTGTTTTTT. This codes for CASSESGTGELFF.

CDR3 in DNA: TGTGCCAGCTCCATCTGGCTCCTCGAGCAGTACTTC. It encodes CASSIWLLEQYF. The J gene is TRBJ2-7, the V gene TRBV5-6; D call uncertain. Germline CDR1 SGHDT, CDR2 YYEEEE. The CDR3 length is 12 residues. The V gene lost 7 bases and the J gene lost 6 bases, with 14 bases spanning the gap.

There are many counts of this clone. The chain employs TRBV11-2 and TRBJ2-1; 9 positions agree with TRBD2. This CDR3 comprises 17 residues. Germline V CDR1 and CDR2: SGHAT, FQNNGV. Trimming at V came to 0 bases and at J to 5 bases, leaving 8 bases not matched to a gene. CDR3 DNA sequence: TGTGCCAGCAGCTTAGAGGCGAGACTAGCGGAGAACAATGAGCAGTTCTTC. It codes for CASSLEARLAENNEQFF.

This clone is medium-sized in the sample. This rearrangement joins TRBV6-4 to TRBJ1-5, with D unresolved. The CDR3 loop spans 14 amino acids. V was cut by 8 bases and J by 7 bases, with 18 bases left in between. Germline V gene sequence: CDR1 MRHNA, CDR2 SNTAGT. CDR3 loop: CASGSGPSEQPQHF. CDR3 DNA: TGTGCCAGCGGGAGCGGGCCTTCAGAACAGCCCCAGCATTTT.

The chain combines TRBV9 with TRBJ2-1; the match to TRBD1 covers 8 bases. CDR3 length: 16 amino acids. CDR1 is SGDLS, CDR2 YYNGEE, per germline. The V gene end was trimmed by 3 bases and the J gene end by 4 bases; junction bases not matched to a gene: 9. Here the CDR3 reads CASSDDGTGLYNEQFF. CDR3 bases: TGTGCCAGCAGCGACGATGGGACAGGACTTTACAATGAGCAGTTCTTC. Variable domain in full (rest from reference TRBV9 and TRBJ2-1): DSGVTQTPKHLITATGQRVTLRCSPRSGDLSVYWYQQSLDQGLQFLIQYYNGEERAKGNILERFSAQQFPDLHSELNLSSLELGDSALYFCASSDDGTGLYNEQFFGPGTRLTVL.

V usage is TRBV25-1 and J usage is TRBJ2-7; 10 positions agree with TRBD1. J was trimmed by 7 bases and V by 1 base; bases with no gene match: 7. Germline V gives CDR1 MGHDK, CDR2 SYGVNS. The CDR3 has 15 amino acids. CDR3 sequence (DNA): TGTGCCAGCAGTGAATTGGGACAGGGGTTCGGGGAGCAGTACTTC. The encoded protein is CASSELGQGFGEQYF.

V is TRBV10-3 and J is TRBJ2-1; D remains unclear. Trimming removed 10 bases at V and 8 bases at J, with 27 bases between. This CDR3 comprises 16 residues. Germline-derived CDR1 and CDR2 are ENHRY and SYGVKD. This chain's CDR3 is CATSPGPRLPHHEQFF. In nucleotides, the CDR3 is TGTGCCACCTCCCCTGGACCGCGGCTCCCTCATCATGAGCAGTTCTTC.

This chain joins TRBV7-9 and TRBJ2-1; D unclear. The CDR3 is 12 residues long. Trimming removed 1 base from V and 6 bases from J, with 4 bases in between. Looked up from germline, CDR1 is SEHNR and CDR2 is FQNEAQ (reference sequence). The CDR3 here is CASSLVTNEQFF. CDR3 sequence (DNA): TGTGCCAGCAGCTTAGTTACCAATGAGCAGTTCTTC.

This clone was seen only once. J is TRBJ2-7 and V is TRBV2; D gene ambiguous. The germline V gene has CDR1 SNHLY and CDR2 FYNNEI. Trimming took 2 bases from V and 3 from J, leaving 5 bases between them. The CDR3 runs 12 residues. The CDR3 reads CASSETVYEQYF. CDR3 in DNA: TGTGCCAGCAGTGAAACCGTCTACGAGCAGTACTTC. Variable domain in full (rest from reference TRBV2 and TRBJ2-7): EPEVTQTPSHQVTQMGQEVILRCVPISNHLYFYWYRQILGQKVEFLVSFYNNEISEKSEIFDDQFSVERPDGSNFTLKIRSTKLEDSAMYFCASSETVYEQYFGPGTRLTVT.

The chain employs TRBV14 and TRBJ1-1; D gene uncertain. Germline CDR1 SGHDN, CDR2 FVKESK. V was shortened by 0 bases and J by 3 bases, with 17 bases between the two germline ends. The CDR3 has 17 residues. In DNA form, the CDR3 reads TGTGCCAGCAGCCAAGAAAGGTTGAGGGCACGGGACACTGAAGCTTTCTTT. It yields the protein CASSQERLRARDTEAFF.

The J gene is TRBJ2-3, the V gene TRBV7-2; no clear D. CDR3 length: 15 amino acids. The germline V gene encodes CDR1 SGHTA and CDR2 FQGNSA. Trimming took off 0 bases at V and 3 bases at J, with 10 bases between the two ends. This CDR3 is CASSLAIMRTDTQYF. In DNA form, the CDR3 reads TGTGCCAGCAGCTTAGCCATTATGAGGACAGATACGCAGTATTTT.